What follows are 7 T cell receptor beta chains derived from one specimen sequenced in a study of beta chain features in type 1 diabetes. Study-level findings and limits: Shorter TCRB CDR3s, moderately but significantly so, were found in Type 1 diabetes patients in all four CD4+ subsets.

These receptors have no identified antigens. Every isolated RNA sample was fully reverse transcribed, so sequencing captured expressed TCRB transcripts. TCRdb keeps only in-frame clones here, not all; method: immunoSEQ multiplex PCR. The sample lists about 340,000 clones; about 13% were seen once. Material for sequencing was naive CD4+ T cells from blood. These receptors all stem from a woman aged 18-35 years with type 1 diabetes.

The V gene is TRBV13, the J gene TRBJ2-1; 7 nucleotides match TRBD1. This CDR3 region has 16 residues. From germline, CDR1 is PRHDT and CDR2 FYEKMQ (reference sequence). V gave up 0 bases and J gave up 2 bases; unmatched junction bases: 4. The CDR3, as DNA: TGTGCCAGCAGCTTAGGACGGACAGGCACCTACAATGAGCAGTTCTTC. Amino acids: CASSLGRTGTYNEQFF.

The CDR3 reads CAWIETYNEQFF. Written as DNA, the CDR3 is TGTGCCTGGATAGAAACCTACAATGAGCAGTTCTTC. V is TRBV30 and J is TRBJ2-1; D is uncertain. There are 12 residues in the CDR3. V lost 4 bases to trimming and J lost 2 bases, with 6 bases between them. Germline-derived CDR1 and CDR2 are GTSNPN and SVGIG (reference sequence).

The chain couples TRBV28 to TRBJ1-1; D is ambiguous. Germline V gene sequence: CDR1 MDHEN, CDR2 SYDVKM. This CDR3 has 13 residues. V lost 7 bases and J lost 1, with 10 bases in between. The CDR3 reads CASIPTGNTEAFF. DNA of the CDR3: TGTGCCAGCATCCCGACTGGGAACACTGAAGCTTTCTTT.

The rearrangement joins TRBV7-2 to TRBJ2-1; 13 bases map to TRBD2. Looked up from germline, CDR1 is SGHTA and CDR2 is FQGNSA. Trimming took 3 bases from V and 12 from J; bases not matched to a gene: 11. The CDR3 contains 16 residues. In DNA form, the CDR3 reads TGTGCCAGCAGCTTCGCCGGGACTAGCGGGATGGGCCCGCAGTTCTTC. Encoded protein: CASSFAGTSGMGPQFF.

This clone has more than one count but fewer than ten. This chain links TRBV19 with TRBJ2-3; TRBD2 agrees at 10 bases. The CDR3 loop spans 17 amino acids. CDR1 and CDR2 (germline): LNHDA, SQIVND (reference sequence). J lost 9 bases, V lost 1 base, and 13 bases had no gene match. CDR3 coding DNA: TGTGCCAGTAGTATAGCAGTCACGGCTAGCGGGGGCGGGACGCAGTATTTT. Amino acid sequence: CASSIAVTASGGGTQYF.

This sequence joins TRBV10-3 and TRBJ1-1, with D uncertain. Germline V gene sequence: CDR1 ENHRY, CDR2 SYGVKD. The CDR3 is 14 residues long. With 3 bases removed from V and 5 bases from J, the gap between germline ends came to 13 bases. In DNA, the CDR3 is TGTGCCATCAGTGAACCTGCGGCGGGTACTGAAGCTTTCTTT. Protein sequence: CAISEPAAGTEAFF.

This chain links TRBV27 with TRBJ2-7, with D possibly being TRBD1 (6 bases). V was trimmed by 5 bases and J by 0 bases, leaving 14 bases between them. Germline V lookup: CDR1 MNHEY, CDR2 SMNVEV (reference sequence). The CDR3 consists of 15 residues. The CDR3 DNA is TGTGCCAGCAGTCCACATCCCAGGGGCTCCTACGAGCAGTACTTC. It translates to CASSPHPRGSYEQYF.